This T cell receptor beta chain was obtained from a study of blood T cell repertoires in COVID-19. At the level of the study: The origin of the acute and convalescent COVID-19 samples was the United States, Italy and Spain. The cDNA or gDNA used as material had been derived from T cells, B-cell-depleted T cells, or PBMCs.

Clinical history reported by participants formed the basis on which cohorts were assigned. Original handling: Nucleated cell number was recorded as an estimate derived from reference gene primer amplification. Using immunoSEQ multiplex PCR, the repertoire was profiled, and TCRdb retains in-frame clones only, with some absent. The DNA gave D and trimming, while V, J and clone size come from that table. Of about 250,000 clones in the sample, just under 90% were seen once. The germline CDR1 and CDR2 sequences are SGDLS and YYNGEE. There are 16 residues in the CDR3. With 0 bases removed from V and 2 bases from J, the gap between germline ends came to 12 bases.

The sample comprised PBMCs or T cells enriched from blood (not recorded which). The chain has TRBV9 and TRBJ1-3; perhaps TRBD1 as D (6 bases). The receptor was derived from a woman in her 30s with acute COVID-19. The CDR3 spells CASSVEGGAAGNTIYF. CDR3 bases: TGTGCCAGCAGCGTAGAGGGGGGGGCTGCTGGAAACACCATATATTTT.